This T cell receptor beta chain derives from a study of Ad26.COV2.S vaccination and SARS-CoV-2 variants. The data were produced by immunoSEQ multiplex PCR, yet TCRdb's version contains in-frame clones alone and is incomplete. Seen here are hundreds of thousands of clones, over 75% observed once, and the top ten hold roughly an eighth. Documented treatment: 15 to 20 received Ad26.COV2.S at low or high dose, single or two shots; 5 received placebo; per-sample allocation not given. After the first vaccine or placebo injection, samples were drawn on day 63. The material was peripheral blood, obtained in a trial of Ad26.COV2.S vaccine versus placebo. The TCR sequence derives from a person aged 18-65 years who received the Ad26.COV2.S COVID-19 vaccine or a placebo.

The CDR3 protein is CSARLQTGGELFF. The DNA of the CDR3 is TGCAGCGCCAGACTCCAGACGGGCGGGGAGCTGTTTTTT. This chain joins TRBV29-1 and TRBJ2-2; D is uncertain. From germline, CDR1 is SQVTM and CDR2 ANQGSEA. The CDR3 runs 13 residues. V was pared by 7 bases and J by 7 bases, with 16 bases between.